This is a list of T cell receptor beta chains from one sample in a study of OX40 agonist ivuxolimab in advanced cancers. This table comes from immunoSEQ multiplex PCR, and its TCRdb copy is limited to in-frame clones, with some not included. Of 50,000 to 65,000 clones listed, about 83% are singletons. The source was CD4+ or CD8+ T cells sorted from blood, collected in a trial of the OX40 agonist ivuxolimab. The receptors here all came from an adult with an advanced solid tumor such as melanoma, head and neck, liver or kidney cancer. Both conserved end residues are part of each CDR3. The D gene is left open where the match is weak. Size is omitted from some rows. Given values are once, few, many or a class for expanded clones.

j_call v_call clone_size d_call cdr3_aa cdr3_nt
TRBJ2-1 TRBV11-2 NA TRBD2 CASSLEFSGGAEQFF TGTGCCAGCAGCTTAGAATTTTCGGGAGGGGCTGAGCAGTTCTTC
TRBJ1-2 TRBV7-9 NA NA CASSASVAGGYTF TGTGCCAGCAGCGCCTCGGTGGCCGGCGGCTACACCTTC
TRBJ1-1 TRBV7-3 once NA CASSLQGVNTEAFF TGTGCCAGCAGCTTACAGGGCGTGAACACTGAAGCTTTCTTT
TRBJ1-1 TRBV7-9 NA TRBD1 CASSRGQVNTEAFF TGTGCCAGCAGCCGGGGACAGGTTAACACTGAAGCTTTCTTT
TRBJ1-3 TRBV9 NA NA CASSVDSVGNTIYF TGTGCCAGCAGCGTAGATTCCGTGGGAAACACCATATATTTT
TRBJ2-1 TRBV7-9 NA TRBD2 CASSQRGNSYNEQFF TGTGCCAGCAGCCAGCGGGGGAACTCCTACAATGAGCAGTTCTTC
TRBJ2-1 TRBV9 once NA CASSLRPDNEQFF TGTGCCAGCAGCTTAAGACCCGACAATGAGCAGTTCTTC
TRBJ2-6 TRBV7-3 few NA CASSPAGGANVLTF TGTGCCAGCAGCCCCGCCGGGGGGGCCAACGTCCTGACTTTC
TRBJ1-4 TRBV2 NA NA CASREGTEKLFF TGTGCCAGCAGGGAAGGCACTGAAAAACTGTTTTTT
TRBJ1-5 TRBV6-5 NA TRBD1 CASRWTGASNQPQHF TGTGCCAGCAGATGGACAGGGGCTAGCAATCAGCCCCAGCATTTT
TRBJ2-1 TRBV5-4 few NA CASSSGYALSYNEQFF TGTGCCAGCAGCTCGGGGTATGCACTCTCCTACAATGAGCAGTTCTTC
TRBJ2-2 TRBV14 NA NA CASSQETGRTNTGELFF TGTGCCAGCAGCCAAGAAACCGGGCGTACGAACACCGGGGAGCTGTTTTTT
TRBJ1-4 TRBV11-2 NA NA CASSAPGGEKLFF TGTGCCAGCAGCGCCCCGGGAGGAGAAAAACTGTTTTTT
TRBJ2-3 TRBV29-1 NA NA CSVEGDTQYF TGCAGCGTTGAAGGAGATACGCAGTATTTT
TRBJ2-1 TRBV7-3 NA NA CASSLENEQFF TGTGCCAGCAGCTTAGAAAATGAGCAGTTCTTC
TRBJ1-4 TRBV10-3 NA NA CAISDLGGGQREKLFF TGTGCCATCAGTGACCTGGGGGGGGGCCAAAGGGAAAAACTGTTTTTT
TRBJ2-3 TRBV4-1 NA NA CASSHGGTDTQYF TGCGCCAGCAGCCACGGAGGCACAGATACGCAGTATTTT
TRBJ1-1 TRBV18 few TRBD1 CASSPRVEGANTEAFF TGTGCCAGCTCACCAAGAGTCGAGGGGGCGAACACTGAAGCTTTCTTT
TRBJ2-7 TRBV11-2 NA TRBD2 CASRASGGLEQYF TGTGCCAGCAGGGCTAGCGGGGGGCTTGAGCAGTACTTC
TRBJ2-7 TRBV7-9 NA TRBD1 CASSLGQGAVREQYF TGTGCCAGCAGCTTAGGGCAGGGGGCGGTTCGGGAGCAGTACTTC
TRBJ1-1 TRBV30 NA TRBD1 CAWSGQGQTGAFF TGTGCCTGGAGTGGACAGGGCCAAACCGGGGCTTTCTTT
TRBJ2-6 TRBV7-9 once NA CASSSGAGANVLTF TGTGCCAGCAGCTCGGGGGCTGGGGCCAACGTCCTGACTTTC
TRBJ2-2 TRBV10-3 NA NA CAISESVQNTGELFF TGTGCCATCAGTGAGTCTGTACAGAACACCGGGGAGCTGTTTTTT
TRBJ1-5 TRBV6-1 NA NA CASSENIYSNQPQHF TGTGCCAGCAGTGAAAACATCTATAGCAATCAGCCCCAGCATTTT
TRBJ2-3 TRBV27 NA TRBD1 CASSTGTGPDTQYF TGTGCCAGCAGCACAGGGACAGGGCCAGATACGCAGTATTTT
TRBJ1-2 TRBV5-1 NA TRBD1 CASSLDRVVYGYTF TGCGCCAGCAGCCTAGACAGGGTGGTCTATGGCTACACCTTC
TRBJ2-5 TRBV5-1 NA NA CASSLTGKETQYF TGCGCCAGCAGCTTAACAGGAAAGGAGACCCAGTACTTC
TRBJ2-3 TRBV9 NA TRBD2 CASSPRLADFRTDTQYF TGTGCCAGCAGCCCCCGACTAGCCGACTTCCGCACAGATACGCAGTATTTT
TRBJ1-5 TRBV6-1 NA NA CAISLFSNQPQHF TGTGCCATTTCCCTGTTCAGCAATCAGCCCCAGCATTTT
TRBJ1-5 TRBV7-9 NA TRBD1 CASSPTGAHQPQHF TGTGCCAGCAGCCCGACAGGGGCCCATCAGCCCCAGCATTTT
TRBJ1-1 TRBV5-1 NA NA CASSFYGGTEAFF TGCGCCAGCAGCTTTTACGGGGGGACTGAAGCTTTCTTT
TRBJ1-5 TRBV19 NA NA CASSDSAGTFNQPQHF TGTGCCAGTAGTGATTCCGCCGGGACCTTCAATCAGCCCCAGCATTTT
TRBJ2-7 TRBV2 NA NA CASSKTDRHEQYF TGTGCCAGCAGTAAGACCGACAGGCACGAGCAGTACTTC
TRBJ2-7 TRBV7-6 NA NA CASSTGHDYEQYF TGTGCCAGCAGTACCGGACACGACTACGAGCAGTACTTC
TRBJ1-2 TRBV9 NA NA CASSTEGRVNNYGYTF TGTGCCAGCAGCACAGAGGGCCGGGTAAACAACTATGGCTACACCTTC
TRBJ2-3 TRBV5-1 NA NA CASSLVPRVRGFTDTQYF TGCGCCAGCAGCTTGGTCCCCAGGGTCCGAGGTTTCACAGATACGCAGTATTTT
TRBJ2-2 TRBV9 NA TRBD1 CASSVSSGTGATGELFF TGTGCCAGCAGCGTATCATCCGGGACAGGGGCCACCGGGGAGCTGTTTTTT
TRBJ1-5 TRBV6-6 NA TRBD1 CASSRGDSNQPQHF TGTGCCAGCAGCCGGGGGGACAGTAATCAGCCCCAGCATTTT
TRBJ2-5 TRBV5-1 NA NA CASSTGQETQYF TGCGCCAGCAGTACGGGGCAAGAGACCCAGTACTTC
TRBJ1-3 TRBV10-3 NA NA CATDPGRRDSGNTIYF TGTGCCACCGACCCGGGGCGGAGAGACTCTGGAAACACCATATATTTT
TRBJ2-1 TRBV11-3 NA TRBD2 CASSFGGGPGDEQFF TGTGCCAGCAGCTTTGGGGGAGGGCCCGGAGATGAGCAGTTCTTC
TRBJ1-1 TRBV6-1 NA NA CASSELHSLNTEAFF TGTGCCAGCAGTGAACTGCACAGTTTGAACACTGAAGCTTTCTTT
TRBJ2-3 TRBV9 once NA CASSGATGVSTDTQYF TGTGCCAGCAGCGGTGCGACGGGGGTTAGCACAGATACGCAGTATTTT
TRBJ2-7 TRBV19 NA TRBD1 CASTPSRDSVTYEQYF TGTGCCAGTACCCCCTCCAGGGACAGCGTGACTTACGAGCAGTACTTC
TRBJ2-1 TRBV29-1 NA TRBD2 CSGAGVVYNEQFF TGCAGCGGAGCGGGAGTCGTATACAATGAGCAGTTCTTC
TRBJ2-5 TRBV5-1 once NA CASSIQETQYF TGCGCCAGCAGCATCCAAGAGACCCAGTACTTC
TRBJ2-3 TRBV6-5 NA NA CASSYSPRTRTDTQYF TGTGCCAGCAGTTACTCGCCGCGAACCAGAACAGATACGCAGTATTTT
TRBJ2-3 TRBV30 NA TRBD2 CARTSGSSTDTQYF TGTGCCAGGACTAGCGGGAGCAGCACAGATACGCAGTATTTT
TRBJ2-2 TRBV7-3 NA NA CASSLMGAGELFF TGTGCCAGCAGCTTAATGGGAGCCGGGGAGCTGTTTTTT
TRBJ1-5 TRBV28 NA NA CASRGSSSNQPQHF TGTGCCAGCAGGGGGAGTTCAAGCAATCAGCCCCAGCATTTT
TRBJ2-2 TRBV27 NA TRBD1 CASSPRTGWNTGELFF TGTGCCAGCAGTCCGAGGACAGGCTGGAACACCGGGGAGCTGTTTTTT
TRBJ2-7 TRBV11-2 NA NA CASRPGPQGEQYF TGTGCCAGCAGGCCGGGCCCTCAAGGCGAGCAGTACTTC